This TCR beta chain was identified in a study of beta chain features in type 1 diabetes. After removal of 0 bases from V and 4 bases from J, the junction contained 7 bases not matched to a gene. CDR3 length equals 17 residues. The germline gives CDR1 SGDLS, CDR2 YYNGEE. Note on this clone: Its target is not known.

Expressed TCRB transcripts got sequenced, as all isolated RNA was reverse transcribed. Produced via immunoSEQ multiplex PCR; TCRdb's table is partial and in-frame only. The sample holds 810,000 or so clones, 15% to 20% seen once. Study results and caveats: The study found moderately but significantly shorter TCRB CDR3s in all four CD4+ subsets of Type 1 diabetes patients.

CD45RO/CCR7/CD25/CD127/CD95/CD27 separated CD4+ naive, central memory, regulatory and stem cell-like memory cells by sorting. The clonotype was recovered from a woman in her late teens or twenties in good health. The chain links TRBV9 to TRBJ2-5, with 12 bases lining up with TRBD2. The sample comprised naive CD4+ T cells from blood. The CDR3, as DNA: TGTGCCAGCAGCGTAGGCCTAGCGGGAGGGAACCGAGAGACCCAGTACTTC. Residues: CASSVGLAGGNRETQYF.